This passage covers 22 T cell receptor beta chains from one sample sequenced in a study of T and B cells in COVID-19 patients. TRB rearrangements were amplified by multiplex PCR with BIOMED2 TRB-A/B primers. TCRdb independently ran MiXCR on the multiplex PCR reads; one entry per CDR3 protein. The sample lists around 9,000 distinct CDR3 sequences, approximately 33% occurring once. TRB was amplified from about 240-490 ng of blood genomic DNA. Sequenced material: blood. The source of these receptors is a human donor who had recovered from COVID-19.

The chain uses TRBV6-6 and TRBJ2-3, with no clear D. Germline CDR1 MNHNY, CDR2 SVGAGI (reference sequence). The CDR3 runs 15 residues. Trimming left V 2 bases short and J 2 bases short, with 11 bases between. CDR3 in DNA: TGTGCCAGCAGTTACGCTGGCCACTCCACAGATACGCAGTATTTT. Encoded protein: CASSYAGHSTDTQYF.

The V gene is TRBV24-1, the J gene TRBJ2-1, with D possibly called TRBD1 or TRBD2 (5 bases each). The CDR3 loop spans 16 amino acids. From germline, CDR1 is KGHDR and CDR2 SFDVKD. V lost 1 base to trimming and J lost 5 bases, with 14 bases between them. The CDR3 is CATSDFETGRHNEQFF. CDR3 nucleotides: TGTGCCACCAGTGATTTTGAAACGGGACGCCACAATGAGCAGTTCTTC.

The V and J genes are TRBV14 and TRBJ2-1; D possibly corresponds to TRBD1 (6 bases). The CDR3 contains 18 residues. The ends were cut back, 0 bases at V and 2 bases at J, with 17 bases in the middle. Germline V CDR1 and CDR2: SGHDN, FVKESK. Here the CDR3 reads CASSQDQGWLAPYNEQFF. The CDR3 bases are TGTGCCAGCAGCCAAGATCAGGGGTGGCTAGCCCCCTACAATGAGCAGTTCTTC.

This clonotype has only a few counts. CDR3 region: CATSKTQGGTTEAFF. The CDR3 nucleotides read TGTGCCACCAGCAAGACGCAGGGGGGTACGACTGAAGCTTTCTTT. The gene calls are TRBV15 and TRBJ1-1, with 7 bases matching TRBD1. In germline, CDR1 is LNHNV, CDR2 YYDKDF (reference sequence). The J segment lost 5 bases and the V segment lost 4 bases, leaving 10 bases of the junction unmatched. This CDR3 region has 15 residues.

This clonotype ranks as medium-sized. V gene TRBV6-5 combines with J gene TRBJ2-7; 8 positions match TRBD1. V was pared by 6 bases and J by 5 bases, with 6 bases of the junction left unmatched. The CDR3 length is 13 residues. Germline V lookup: CDR1 MNHEY, CDR2 SVGAGI. This chain's CDR3 is CASSRDRNDEQYF. DNA for the CDR3: TGTGCCAGCAGCCGGGACAGGAACGACGAGCAGTACTTC.

The rearrangement links TRBV7-9 to TRBJ2-7, with TRBD1 matching over 7 bases. V dropped 6 bases and J dropped 6; count of bases not matched to a gene: 8. The CDR3 runs to 13 residues. Looked up from germline, CDR1 is SEHNR and CDR2 is FQNEAQ (reference sequence). The CDR3 loop is CASRGGPPGEQYF. CDR3 coding DNA: TGTGCCAGCAGAGGGGGCCCTCCTGGCGAGCAGTACTTC.

The CDR3 loop reads CASSPQQGAPGANVLTF. The CDR3 coding sequence is TGTGCCAGCTCACCACAGCAGGGGGCGCCCGGGGCCAACGTCCTGACTTTC. This chain joins TRBV18 and TRBJ2-6; 8 positions agree with TRBD1. J gave up 4 bases and V 1 base, and 6 bases lay outside the gene matches. CDR3 length: 17 residues. Looked up from germline, CDR1 is KGHSH and CDR2 is LQKENI.

V usage is TRBV24-1 and J usage is TRBJ1-2; D gene uncertain. V gave up 3 bases and J gave up 8 bases, with 6 bases separating them. CDR3 size: 11 residues. Germline assignment: CDR1 KGHDR and CDR2 SFDVKD. The CDR3 nucleotides read TGTGCCACCAGTGATAAATACGGCTACACCTTC. Protein product: CATSDKYGYTF.

This clonotype showed up just a few times. V and J are TRBV15 and TRBJ1-4; D uncertain. Looked up from germline, CDR1 is LNHNV and CDR2 is YYDKDF (reference sequence). Deletions cut 0 bases from V and 1 base from J, with 6 bases between. There are 15 residues in the CDR3. CDR3 region: CATSREQITNEKLFF. The CDR3 DNA sequence: TGTGCCACCAGCAGAGAACAGATAACTAATGAAAAACTGTTTTTT.

Judged by abundance, this clonotype is medium-sized (0.01 to 0.1%). The chain joins TRBV27 to TRBJ2-5; D is uncertain. Germline CDR1 reads MNHEY; CDR2 reads SMNVEV (reference sequence). Trimming stripped 8 bases from V and 5 bases from J, with 15 bases between. The CDR3 loop spans 13 amino acids. CDR3 nucleotide sequence: TGTGCCAGCGGGCCTGGGTCTGGGGAGACCCAGTACTTC. It translates to CASGPGSGETQYF.

The chain has TRBV5-6 and TRBJ2-1; no clear D. CDR3 size: 14 residues. Trimming took off 4 bases at V and 7 bases at J, with 15 bases between the two ends. Germline-derived CDR1 and CDR2 are SGHDT and YYEEEE. This CDR3 is CASSQDSERNEQFF. The CDR3 DNA sequence: TGTGCCAGCAGCCAAGATTCCGAGAGGAATGAGCAGTTCTTC.

This clonotype is termed medium-sized. The J gene is TRBJ2-3, the V gene TRBV30, with 12 bases that match TRBD2. V lost 5 bases, J lost 1 base, and 4 bases stayed unmatched. The CDR3 is 15 residues long. CDR1 is GTSNPN, CDR2 SVGIG, per germline (reference sequence). The CDR3 is CAWSRLAGGTDTQYF. DNA for the CDR3: TGTGCCTGGTCAAGACTAGCGGGGGGCACAGATACGCAGTATTTT. Full variable domain (rest looked up from reference TRBV30 and TRBJ2-3): SQTIHQWPATLVQPVGSPLSLECTVEGTSNPNLYWYRQAAGRGLQLLFYSVGIGQISSEVPQNLSASRPQDRQFILSSKKLLLSDSGFYLCAWSRLAGGTDTQYFGPGTRLTVL.

V and J are TRBV5-4 and TRBJ2-2; D unresolved. V lost 5 bases, J lost 0 bases, and 14 bases lay in between. CDR3 length: 16 residues. Germline loops: CDR1 SGHNT, CDR2 YYREEE (reference sequence). In DNA form, the CDR3 reads TGTGCCAGCAGTATCTCGTTGGGGTCGAACACCGGGGAGCTGTTTTTT. Translating gives CASSISLGSNTGELFF.

A few counts support this clonotype. The chain carries TRBV12-3 or TRBV12-4 and TRBJ1-1; D is unresolved. The CDR3 is 15 residues long. Trimming took 7 bases from V and 1 from J, leaving 16 bases between them. CDR3 sequence (DNA): TGTGCCAGCACCCCAGCGGGCAGCGGGAACACTGAAGCTTTCTTT. This encodes CASTPAGSGNTEAFF.

This clonotype is labeled as large. The chain employs TRBV15 and TRBJ2-3; 11 bases are a match to TRBD2. V trimming: 5 bases; J trimming: 2 bases; junction bases outside the gene matches: 3. From germline, CDR1 is LNHNV and CDR2 YYDKDF (reference sequence). This CDR3 comprises 15 residues. The CDR3 region is CATSRGLADTDTQYF. The DNA of the CDR3 is TGTGCCACCAGCCGGGGACTAGCGGACACAGATACGCAGTATTTT. Supplemented by reference TRBV15 and TRBJ2-3, the full variable domain reads DAMVIQNPRYQVTQFGKPVTLSCSQTLNHNVMYWYQQKSSQAPKLLFHYYDKDFNNEADTPDNFQSRRPNTSFCFLDIRSPGLGDTAMYLCATSRGLADTDTQYFGPGTRLTVL.

This clonotype was detected a few times. V and J are TRBV6-6 and TRBJ1-3; D is uncertain. This CDR3 spans 15 amino acids. Germline values: CDR1 MNHNY, CDR2 SVGAGI (reference sequence). Trimming removed 5 bases at V and 0 bases at J, with 11 bases between. CDR3 DNA sequence: TGTGCCAGCAGTCCAAGGGCCCTCTCTGGAAACACCATATATTTT. This encodes CASSPRALSGNTIYF.

The CDR3 here is CSAKVRGYEQYF. The CDR3 DNA follows: TGCAGTGCTAAGGTCCGGGGGTACGAGCAGTACTTC. The V gene is TRBV20-1, the J gene TRBJ2-7; TRBD2 might be the D (6 bases). This CDR3 has 12 residues. The V end lost 4 bases, the J end lost 4 bases, and 11 bases lay between the germline ends. Germline V gene lookup returns CDR1 DFQATT and CDR2 SNEGSKA (reference sequence).

V usage is TRBV9 and J usage is TRBJ1-1; D is perhaps TRBD1 (5 bases). The CDR3 length is 13 residues. Trimming cost V 3 bases and J 5 bases, with 11 bases left between them. Looked up from germline, CDR1 is SGDLS and CDR2 is YYNGEE. CDR3 coding DNA: TGTGCCAGCAGCGGGACAACTAGGACTGAAGCTTTCTTT. Its translation is CASSGTTRTEAFF.

By its share, this clonotype is large. The chain couples TRBV19 to TRBJ2-2; D may be TRBD1 (6 bases). The V end was cut by 11 bases, the J end by 5 bases, with 18 bases between. Germline CDR1 and CDR2: LNHDA and SQIVND (reference sequence). The CDR3 contains 14 residues. The CDR3 region has the DNA TGTGCCTCCAGACAGGCCTGGGGAACCGGGGAGCTGTTTTTT. It encodes CASRQAWGTGELFF.

V gene TRBV6-5 combines with J gene TRBJ2-5; TRBD2 matches at 15 bases. The length of the CDR3 is 15 residues. Trimming at V came to 6 bases and at J to 5 bases, leaving 4 bases not matched to a gene. Germline V gene lookup returns CDR1 MNHEY and CDR2 SVGAGI. CDR3 coding DNA: TGTGCCAGCAGAGGACTAGCGGGGGGGCGGGAGACCCAGTACTTC. This encodes CASRGLAGGRETQYF.

This clonotype has just a few counts. CDR3 residues: CASSSSTDTQYF. The CDR3 DNA reads as TGTGCCAGCAGCTCTAGCACAGATACGCAGTATTTT. V usage is TRBV11-1 and J usage is TRBJ2-3, with D unresolved. The CDR3 consists of 12 residues. Trimming left V 4 bases short and J 0 bases short, with 2 bases between. CDR1 and CDR2 from the germline V gene are SGHAT and FQDESV (reference sequence).

The CDR3 spells CASSQGRGTEAFF. The CDR3 DNA reads TGTGCCAGTAGTCAAGGACGGGGCACTGAAGCTTTCTTT. The chain is built from TRBV19 and TRBJ1-1; D uncertain. Trimming cost V 5 bases and J 4 bases, with 11 bases left between them. This CDR3 is built from 13 residues. Germline values: CDR1 LNHDA, CDR2 SQIVND (reference sequence).